This TCR beta chain was sequenced in a study of cytomegalovirus exposure and HLA in healthy donors. Trimming took 0 bases from V and 2 from J; bases not matched to a gene: 11. The CDR3 extends over 18 amino acids. Germline-derived CDR1 and CDR2 are SGHDN and FVKESK. PCR used 60 Vbeta primers and 13 Jbeta primers. Produced via immunoSEQ multiplex PCR; TCRdb's table is partial and in-frame only. The data hold 200,000 to 250,000 clones, with approximately 80% observed a single time. General study points: TCR beta sequences numbering around 15,000 were associated with HLA alleles at 0.05 false discovery rate in a later analysis. In a later analysis, parvovirus B19, influenza, CMV and Epstein-Barr virus appeared linked to several top co-occurrence clusters.

In the case of this clone: Its target is not known.

The source of this sequence is a boy under 10 years old in good health and CMV-seronegative. The J gene is TRBJ2-3, the V gene TRBV14, with 7 bases aligning to TRBD2. The sequenced sample consisted of PBMCs. The CDR3 region is CASSQDLEAGLITDTQYF. The CDR3 DNA is TGTGCCAGCAGCCAAGATTTGGAAGCGGGGCTTATCACAGATACGCAGTATTTT.